This record covers a single T cell receptor (beta chain). Which antigen it targets is not known. Per-base quality was not reported, and no clone a single base away is much larger than it. Preparation of the library involved the immunoSEQ multiplex PCR assay. The multiplex PCR relied on a mix of 60 forward primers for TCR Vbeta segments and 13 reverse primers for TCR Jbeta segments. A multiplex PCR assay on genomic DNA amplified the CDR3 region of rearranged TCR beta genes. The Illumina HiSeq System was used to sequence the amplified TCR beta libraries as 87-base-pair reads. Per the original workflow: A later analysis counted tens of millions of unique TCR beta chains across the approximately 700 repertoires, and around 12 million of these chains were shared by at least two donors. A nearest-neighbor algorithm error-corrected the raw reads and collapsed the reads into unique sequences, merging closely related sequences to remove PCR and sequencing errors. To assign V, D and J gene segments, CDR3 sequences were aligned to IMGT reference sequences. Each retained sequence needed at least a six-nucleotide match to both a V gene segment and a J gene segment. Rearrangements were called productive when the CDR3 lacked stop codons and stayed in frame with V and J; all others were non-productive. Following IMGT convention, CDR3 was defined as the stretch from the second conserved V-encoded cysteine to the conserved J-encoded phenylalanine. Sequences without an unambiguous match to a single V gene segment were excluded from the earlier analysis of over 500 of the donors. An earlier analysis of about 600 of the donors called V segments functional above 56.7% productive rearrangements and segregating when the between-donor standard deviation exceeded 5%. A statistical classification framework was built for diagnosing cytomegalovirus status from the catalog of TCR beta chain sequences. A later analysis assigned V and J genes by comparing TCR nucleotide sequences with IMGT/GENE-DB human TR gene sequences. The TCRdist pipeline was used in a later analysis to assign CDR3 sequences and most-parsimonious VDJ recombination scenarios. In a later analysis, every TCR beta chain was defined by the combination of its CDR3 amino acid sequence and its V-gene family, and reads without a unique V-gene family were dropped. As a way to deal with suspected cross-contamination and a sequencing artifact, a later analysis dropped under 600 nucleotide sequences that were highly shared and had low generation probability. In a later analysis, a clonal expansion index was calculated for each public chain from normalized within-repertoire ranks of inferred template counts. Generation probabilities in a later analysis came from a VDJ recombination model fitted to out-of-frame rearrangements, and those results were checked against IGoR. In a later analysis, TCR-TCR, TCR-HLA and TCR-CMV co-occurrence was scored with hypergeometric tests, and a repertoire-size bias correction was applied to TCR pairs. A later analysis estimated false discovery rates by permuting HLA or CMV assignments 20 times. A later analysis grouped co-occurring TCRs with DBSCAN, adding TCRdist sequence similarity when clustering within HLA-allele-positive subsets. Repertoires with fewer than 30,000 or more than 120,000 public chains were left out of co-occurrence clustering, as were a handful of repertoires with anomalous nucleotide sharing. Held by TCRdb, this immuneACCESS table contains in-frame sequences only and omits some clones. Under half of the omission traces to an unresolved V gene where checked; the cause of the rest is unknown. V and J calls and clone size are copied from that table; D and trimming were computed from the DNA. The sample table shows under 150,000 clones, and roughly 70% are seen once. Of the sample, 1.5% to 2% falls within the top ten clones.

The data were taken from a study of cytomegalovirus exposure and HLA in healthy donors (dated by TCRdb to about 2017). As for the study more broadly: An earlier analysis of 587 of the donors reported roughly 300 Gb of sequence data and 100 million to 120 million unique TCR beta sequences obtained from about 200 million T cells. Roughly 310 gigabases of sequencing data and roughly 90 million unique TCR sequences were included in an early release covering around 600 HLA-typed donors. Of the approximately 400 genotyped donors, 81% were placed in the genetic ancestry cluster associated with self-reported Caucasian donors. The study aimed to test whether cataloging public T cell receptors could reveal signatures of past pathogen exposure. The study profiled the T cell repertoires of under 850 subjects by immunosequencing and related them to cytomegalovirus serostatus. In addition to the first cohort of 500 to 850 subjects, a separate validation cohort of about 120 different subjects was used. To predict cytomegalovirus infection status, the study combined high-throughput TCR immunosequencing, statistical association of individual TCRs with disease status, and machine learning. A later analysis re-analyzed previously published TCR beta repertoires from 550 to 700 donors and added high-resolution HLA genotyping to study TCR occurrence patterns. The later analysis used no new phenotypic data to find candidate immune exposures, relying instead on TCR beta sequences and their occurrence across donors. An earlier analysis of approximately 640 of the donors applied high-throughput TCR beta sequencing to assess whether each TCR beta V gene segment acted as functional or pseudogenic. Donor age, sex, ethnicity and CMV serostatus were compiled alongside the repertoire data. A later genetic analysis used genome-wide SNP genotypes for about 65% of the 666 donors, treating that subset as a discovery cohort. Every discovery cohort repertoire had been produced on one sequencing platform. Class I and class II HLA loci were covered by the typing at four-digit resolution. Typing coverage differed by locus: A, B, C, DRB1 and DQB1 were typed in roughly 629-640 donors, DQA1 in approximately 520, DPA1 in around 580, and DPB1 in 400 to 480. Several DR-DQ haplotypes were handled as single units for association and clustering, since linkage in the cohort was strong. Among about 400 genotyped donors of the cohort, an average of around 250,000 unique TCR beta nucleotide sequences was sequenced per donor, of which about 18% were non-productive. What the work shows at the level of the full study, not this receptor alone: A later analysis found that HLA-associated TCR beta chains were more clonally expanded and had lower generation probabilities than equally common non-associated chains. Specific HLA alleles were associated with 15,000 to 20,000 TCR beta sequences at a false discovery rate of 0.05 in a later analysis. In a later analysis, several top co-occurrence clusters were reported to appear linked to parvovirus B19, influenza, CMV and Epstein-Barr virus. Broadly in line with IMGT annotations, most TCR beta V segments showed up in productive rearrangements about 87% or about 30% of the time in an earlier analysis of 450 to 600 of the donors. In both the original and validation cohorts, the classifier was reported to diagnose cytomegalovirus status with high specificity and sensitivity. In vitro tests confirmed that a few of the cytomegalovirus-associated TCR beta chains recognize cytomegalovirus antigens. Correlated functional status among segregating V segments might be attributable to linkage disequilibrium, but an unknown experimental factor could not be ruled out. A cluster of highly shared sequence variants was judged likely to be a technical artifact of the sequencing pipeline. Immune exposure information for the cohort was limited to CMV serostatus. Because counts were too low, roughly 16 rarely observed V segments, including chromosome 9 orphons, were excluded from the earlier analysis of around 590 of the donors. The authors suggested that the approach could potentially be generalized to other disease states and immunological phenotypes. Because HLA typing was missing for some donors at each locus, association tests included only the typed subset. Sequencing depth was assumed to be roughly uniform across donors in the presence/absence analyses, though that assumption may not hold. A total of 164 TCR beta chains were listed by the study as associated with cytomegalovirus. A later analysis found that most CMV-associated TCR beta chains appeared HLA-restricted, with HLA associations seemingly driven largely by CMV exposure. Strong co-occurrence of HLA alleles, especially DR and DQ, made assigning TCR associations to individual alleles difficult. In a later genetic analysis, fewer N-insertions in productive TCRs were reported among donors in an Asian-associated ancestry cluster than the roughly 670-donor mean. Only TCR beta chains were sequenced in this cohort, and the absence of alpha or paired-chain data limited detectable features. A later genetic analysis associated a missense DCLRE1C variant with V-gene and J-gene trimming of TCR beta chains, and an independent cohort replicated the association. Some IMGT-functional V segments, including TRBV6-2 and TRBV6-3, could not be distinguished by the 87-base-pair reads and were therefore excluded. In a later analysis, TCR association rates were found to vary across HLA loci, with the most associated TCRs seen for DRB1 alleles and the fewest for HLA-C alleles. A further reported finding was that TCR beta sequences accurately predicted the HLA-A and HLA-B alleles for most subjects in the first cohort. While some public TCRs were present in many individuals, most TCR sequences turned up only very rarely across donors.

The cohort was made up of about 610 healthy bone marrow donors. At the time of sampling, every cohort member was nominally healthy, though immune exposures that went unrecorded were likely present. The donor was CMV seronegative and was included in the group of several hundred seronegative cohort members. A peripheral blood sample was provided by each donor, and peripheral blood mononuclear cells were used for TCR beta sequencing. Genomic DNA extraction from the blood cell samples was performed with the Qiagen DNeasy Blood Extraction Kit. V is cut by 3 bases and J by 8 bases, and the space between the germline ends is 19 bases. Inclusive of the bounding cysteine and phenylalanine, the CDR3 is 16 residues long. The read is trimmed to its CDR3 DNA, 48 bases read in frame from base 1. Based on the germline V gene, the CDR1 and CDR2 sequences are MDHEN and SYDVKM.

Recombination joined TRBV28 with TRBJ1-4; the D gene is possibly TRBD1, with 5 bases matching. The clonotype was recovered from a woman in her thirties or forties in good health and CMV-seronegative. What was sequenced was PBMCs. The CDR3 protein: CASSFTGDPKGEKLFF. The nucleotide sequence reads as follows: TGTGCCAGCAGTTTTACGGGTGATCCAAAGGGGGAAAAACTGTTTTTT.